This T cell receptor (beta chain) was obtained from a study of cytomegalovirus exposure and HLA in healthy donors. Whole-study findings and limits: Cytomegalovirus-associated status was assigned to about 180 TCR beta chains.

The PCR used 60 Vbeta and 13 Jbeta primers. Measured with immunoSEQ multiplex PCR; TCRdb has only the in-frame clones, and not every one. The sample shows under 140,000 clones, about three quarters of them seen only once. With regard to this clone: As yet, its antigen is unknown.

Germline V gene lookup returns CDR1 MNHNS and CDR2 SASEGT. Trimming pared 0 bases from V and 1 base from J, leaving 10 bases between. The CDR3 covers 16 residues. This TCR was sampled from a woman aged 55-75 years in good health and CMV-seropositive. Sequencing was performed on PBMCs. The chain recombines TRBV6-1 with TRBJ1-3; D is possibly TRBD1 (5 bases). CDR3 loop: CASSEAFPGSGNTIYF. DNA of the CDR3: TGTGCCAGCAGTGAAGCATTTCCAGGGTCTGGAAACACCATATATTTT.